This T cell receptor (beta chain) was sequenced during a study of a mutant IDH1 vaccine in newly diagnosed glioma (dated by TCRdb to the early 2020s). Background on the whole study: Across visits V03 through V10, patients got a total of eight vaccinations, given in weeks 1, 3, 5, 7, 11, 15, 19 and 23. In the chemotherapy-containing groups, vaccination started alongside temozolomide cycles, whereas in patients who had radiotherapy alone it started 4-6 weeks after radiotherapy. The approximately 29 treated patients were around 60% male and roughly 38% female, with a mean age of roughly 40 years. Prior to enrollment, standard therapy consisting of radiotherapy alone, temozolomide alone, or radiochemotherapy with temozolomide had been administered to patients, with the combination being received by most patients. Peripheral blood was drawn at six visits: V03 (baseline), V05, V07, V10, V12 and V13. For exploratory analyses, around 23 treated patients had longitudinal TCRB deep sequencing done wherever samples were available. The paper as a whole reports these results and caveats: PBMC samples for TCRB deep sequencing were selected based on availability. It was noted by the authors that analyses of patient blood samples could not be reproduced owing to sample limitations. Across multiple MHC alleles, vaccine-induced immune responses were seen in around 93% of patients. Changes in the top peripheral T cell clonotypes picked up by TCRB sequencing did not appear to be linked to pseudoprogression.

The germline V gene (reference sequence) supplies CDR1 LNHDA and CDR2 SQIVND. Measured from the cysteine to the phenylalanine, the CDR3 is 13 residues long. Only the CDR3 part of the read is kept: 39 bases, read in frame from the first base. The junction carries 9 bases between V and J, which are trimmed by 3 bases and 3 bases respectively. Library prep was done by the immunoSEQ multiplex PCR assay. The hsTCRB Kit was used according to the manufacturer's protocol to amplify rearranged TCR beta chain sequences. An Illumina MiSeq was used to sequence the TCRB libraries. The paper's data handling went like this. The kit vendor's proprietary platform handled demultiplexing, trimming and gene mapping. The source is immuneACCESS, and TCRdb retained only in-frame sequences with V and J called. Part of the clones is not carried over; for the studies checked, unresolved V genes explain less than half of this, and the remainder is unexplained. V and J calls plus clone size are reproduced from that table; the DNA served to infer D and trimming. In this sample the table shows about 55,000 clones, about 80% of which occur a single time. Roughly 6% of the sample is taken by the ten largest.

This sample's time point label indicates: week 23, last vaccination. Every vaccine dose consisted of 300 ug of a 20-mer mutant IDH1 peptide in Montanide, administered subcutaneously together with topical imiquimod. Newly diagnosed WHO grade 3 or 4 IDH1-mutant astrocytomas showing loss of nuclear ATRX were present in the donors. The samples were drawn from NOA16, a multicentre, single-arm, open-label phase I trial in Germany that tested a mutant IDH1 peptide vaccine in humans for the first time. Genomic DNA for TCRB sequencing was extracted from EDTA blood using the DNeasy Blood and Tissue Kit. Notes on this clone: Which antigen it targets is not known. Base quality data are lacking; no much larger clone is found one base away.

The chain is made from TRBV19 and TRBJ2-7, with the D gene call left open. The clonotype was recovered from a man in his forties or fifties with glioma. This specimen consisted of PBMCs, obtained from a glioma patient whose treatment included an IDH1 peptide vaccine. The nucleotide sequence is given as TGTGCCAGTAGTATCTGGCCGAACTACGAGCAGTACTTC. Its amino acids are CASSIWPNYEQYF.